This is a list of T cell receptor beta chains from one sample in a study of T-cell memory formation after mild COVID-19. One entry per CDR3 protein results from TCRdb running MiXCR on the 5' RACE reads. The profile shows 120,000 to 150,000 distinct CDR3 sequences, 14% of them singletons. The sample comprised PBMCs or a T cell subset sorted from them (not recorded which). All receptors come from an adult woman who had mild COVID-19 (a few samples of this study predate the infection). Cell type and time point are not known. Each CDR3 is given with its conserved first and last residue. The D gene is left open where the match is weak. Only some rows state a clone size, as once, few, many or a class for expanded clones.

j_call,v_call,d_call,clone_size,cdr3_nt,cdr3_aa
TRBJ2-1,TRBV4-3,-,-,TGCGCCAGCAGCCAAGAATCGGGGACTCGACGATACAATGAGCAGTTCTTC,CASSQESGTRRYNEQFF
TRBJ2-1,TRBV12-3/TRBV12-4,TRBD1,few,TGTGCCAGCAGCTATGGACAGGAGCTCTACAATGAGCAGTTCTTC,CASSYGQELYNEQFF
TRBJ2-7,TRBV14,-,few,TGTGCCAGCAGCCAAGGGGGGTCAACCTTCTACGAGCAGTACTTC,CASSQGGSTFYEQYF
TRBJ2-7,TRBV12-3/TRBV12-4,-,many,TGTGCCAGCAGTTTAGCCTCAGGGTACTTCTACGAGCAGTACTTC,CASSLASGYFYEQYF
TRBJ1-6,TRBV7-9,-,many,TGTGCCAGCAGCACGACAGTAATACATAATTCACCCCTCCACTTT,CASSTTVIHNSPLHF
TRBJ1-5,TRBV19,-,many,TGTGCCAGTAGTCCGCAGGCCACCCCGAGGGAGCGGACCCAGCATTTT,CASSPQATPRERTQHF
TRBJ1-1,TRBV2,-,-,TGTGCCAGCACTGGGTGGGGTAGGGACACTGAAGCTTTCTTT,CASTGWGRDTEAFF
TRBJ2-3,TRBV24-1,TRBD2,-,TGTGCCACCAGTGACTTAACTAGCGGAAGCACAGATACGCAGTATTTT,CATSDLTSGSTDTQYF
TRBJ2-7,TRBV5-1,-,-,TGCGCCAGCAGCATGAATGGGGTCCACGAGCAGTACTTC,CASSMNGVHEQYF
TRBJ2-3,TRBV7-9,-,few,TGTGCCAGCAGCTTATTTTGGGACGTTAGCACAGATACGCAGTATTTT,CASSLFWDVSTDTQYF
TRBJ1-6,TRBV12-3/TRBV12-4,-,-,TGTGCCAGCGGTTCAGGGGTGTCACCCCTCCACTTT,CASGSGVSPLHF
TRBJ2-1,TRBV7-6,-,-,TGTGCCAGCAGCCGGGACCTTGGTAATGAGCAGTTCTTC,CASSRDLGNEQFF
TRBJ2-5,TRBV24-1,-,-,TGTGCCACCAGTGATTTGCGGGGGATGGAAGAGACCCAGTACTTC,CATSDLRGMEETQYF
TRBJ2-7,TRBV6-1,TRBD1,-,TGTGCCAGCAGTTGGACAGGGGAGTACGAGCAGTACTTC,CASSWTGEYEQYF
TRBJ1-1,TRBV9,-,-,TGTGCCAGCAGCGTAGATCAAGCAAACACTGAAGCTTTCTTT,CASSVDQANTEAFF
TRBJ1-1,TRBV11-3,-,few,TGTGCCAGCAGCCCCCCCGTTAGTCTGAACACTGAAGCTTTCTTT,CASSPPVSLNTEAFF
TRBJ1-1,TRBV4-3,-,-,TGCGCCAGCAGCCAAGAGGGGGGTCGATGGAACACTGAAGCTTTCTTT,CASSQEGGRWNTEAFF
TRBJ2-7,TRBV6-5,-,few,TGTGCCAGCAGTTACCTGTCTTCCGGAACCTACGAGCAGTACTTC,CASSYLSSGTYEQYF
TRBJ2-7,TRBV24-1,-,-,TGTGCCACCAGTGGAGGACAAACCCCCTACGAGCAGTACTTC,CATSGGQTPYEQYF
TRBJ2-1,TRBV7-7,-,-,TGTGCCAGCAGCCCTCCGGGATTCTACAATGAGCAGTTCTTC,CASSPPGFYNEQFF
TRBJ1-2,TRBV4-2,-,-,TGTGCCAGCAGCTCCTTAGAAAACTATGGCTACACCTTC,CASSSLENYGYTF
TRBJ2-3,TRBV7-2,-,few,TGTGCCAGCAGCTTAAAGCGTCGCACAGATACGCAGTATTTT,CASSLKRRTDTQYF
TRBJ1-1,TRBV6-6,-,few,TGTGCCAGCAGCAGCATGGGTATGGGCACTGAAGCTTTCTTT,CASSSMGMGTEAFF
TRBJ2-7,TRBV12-3/TRBV12-4,-,few,TGTGCCAGCAGTTTAGGGCGATACGAGCAGTACTTC,CASSLGRYEQYF
TRBJ2-3,TRBV7-6,-,many,TGTGCCAGCAGCTTTTCAAGTCGACACACAGATACGCAGTATTTT,CASSFSSRHTDTQYF
TRBJ2-7,TRBV11-2,-,few,TGTGCCAGCAGCTTTTCCGACTCGAGACACTACGAGCAGTACTTC,CASSFSDSRHYEQYF
TRBJ2-2,TRBV24-1,-,few,TGTGCCACCACTCCGGGCACTAACACCGGGGAGCTGTTTTTT,CATTPGTNTGELFF
TRBJ2-3,TRBV6-1,-,-,TGTGCCAGCAGTGAAGCGGACCGGACAGTAACAGATACGCAGTATTTT,CASSEADRTVTDTQYF
TRBJ1-1,TRBV30,-,-,TGTGCCTCCAGGGTCGGGGCCACTGAAGCTTTCTTT,CASRVGATEAFF
TRBJ1-2,TRBV9,-,-,TGTGCCAGCAGCACCCCCGTCGGACAGTCCTTCTATGGCTACACCTTC,CASSTPVGQSFYGYTF
TRBJ1-5,TRBV12-3/TRBV12-4,-,few,TGTGCCAGCAGTAGTACAGGGTCCAATCAGCCCCAGAATTTT,CASSSTGSNQPQNF
TRBJ2-2,TRBV4-2,-,-,TGTGCCAGCAGCCAAGAGGGGGACCCCTCCACCGGGGAGCTGTTTTTT,CASSQEGDPSTGELFF
TRBJ1-1,TRBV7-6,-,-,TGTGCCAGCAGCTTAGAGATGATGGGTGGCACTGAAGCTTTCTTT,CASSLEMMGGTEAFF
TRBJ2-3,TRBV27,-,few,TGTGCCAGCAGTCCACTAGCTCTTGGGGGAGATACGCAGTATTTT,CASSPLALGGDTQYF
TRBJ2-1,TRBV7-9,TRBD2,many,TGTGCCAGCAGCTTTCCCAGCGGGAGGATGAGGCTCTTC,CASSFPSGRMRLF
TRBJ2-7,TRBV27,TRBD1,-,TGTGCCAGCAGTTTTGGGCAGGGGGCACGAGGATCCTACGAGCAGTACTTC,CASSFGQGARGSYEQYF
TRBJ2-3,TRBV29-1,-,-,TGCAGCGTTGAAGGTGGACTGGATACTATAGATACGCAGTATTTT,CSVEGGLDTIDTQYF
TRBJ2-1,TRBV6-5,-,many,TGTGCCAGCAGTCCGATGGGGTCCTACAATGAGCAGTTCTTC,CASSPMGSYNEQFF
TRBJ2-7,TRBV7-6,-,-,TGTGCCAGCAGCTTAGGACAGGACGACTACGAGCAGTACTTC,CASSLGQDDYEQYF
TRBJ2-1,TRBV5-5,TRBD2,-,TGTGCCAGCAGCCCAGTGGCGGGAGATAACCCATACAATGAGCAGTTCTTC,CASSPVAGDNPYNEQFF
TRBJ2-3,TRBV12-3/TRBV12-4,-,few,TGTGCCAGCAGTTTAGGGGTTCCAGATACGCAGTATTTT,CASSLGVPDTQYF
TRBJ1-6,TRBV6-2/TRBV6-3,TRBD1,-,TGTGCCAGCAGTCTCCAGGGGGCTTATTCACCCCTCCACTTT,CASSLQGAYSPLHF
TRBJ2-7,TRBV7-9,TRBD2,-,TGTGCCAGCAGCCCCCCTCTGGGGGGGGCCTACGAGCAGTACTTC,CASSPPLGGAYEQYF
TRBJ2-7,TRBV29-1,TRBD2,-,TGCAGCGCTCTACGGGGGGTCGGGTACGAGCAGTACTTC,CSALRGVGYEQYF
TRBJ1-1,TRBV6-2/TRBV6-3,-,-,TGTGCCAGCAGTCGACTCGGGCCAGGAGATACTGAAGCTTTCTTT,CASSRLGPGDTEAFF
TRBJ2-7,TRBV9,-,-,TGTGCCAGCAGCGTGGCCATAAATCCGTCCGGTACCGACGAGCAGTACTTC,CASSVAINPSGTDEQYF
TRBJ1-6,TRBV7-8,-,-,TGTGCCAGCAGCCCGAATAATTCACCCCTCCACTTT,CASSPNNSPLHF
TRBJ2-3,TRBV6-6,-,few,TGTGCCAGCAGTTACTCGAACGGGGCGGATACGCAGTATTTT,CASSYSNGADTQYF
TRBJ1-3,TRBV19,TRBD1,-,TGTGCCAGTAGGGCAGGGGGTTCGCCGCACCAATATTTT,CASRAGGSPHQYF
TRBJ2-5,TRBV7-3,TRBD1,few,TGTGCCAGCAGCTTAACTGGGACAGGGGATGAGGAGACCCAGTACTTC,CASSLTGTGDEETQYF
TRBJ2-5,TRBV5-4,-,few,TGTGCCAGCAGCTTTGAGGCCCAAGAGACCCAGTACTTC,CASSFEAQETQYF
TRBJ1-1,TRBV19,-,-,TGTGCCGGCGGAGGGTGGGGGACTGAAGCTTTCTTT,CAGGGWGTEAFF
TRBJ1-1,TRBV29-1,-,-,TGCAGCGTGACGGACGGTATGAACACTGAAGCTTTCTTT,CSVTDGMNTEAFF
TRBJ2-1,TRBV5-6,TRBD2,-,TGTGCCAGCAGCCCCAGGGAGGGTTGGGACAATGAGCAGTTCTTC,CASSPREGWDNEQFF
TRBJ1-1,TRBV19,-,few,TGTGCCAGTAGTATGTGGGCAGCGAACACTGAAGCTTTCTTT,CASSMWAANTEAFF